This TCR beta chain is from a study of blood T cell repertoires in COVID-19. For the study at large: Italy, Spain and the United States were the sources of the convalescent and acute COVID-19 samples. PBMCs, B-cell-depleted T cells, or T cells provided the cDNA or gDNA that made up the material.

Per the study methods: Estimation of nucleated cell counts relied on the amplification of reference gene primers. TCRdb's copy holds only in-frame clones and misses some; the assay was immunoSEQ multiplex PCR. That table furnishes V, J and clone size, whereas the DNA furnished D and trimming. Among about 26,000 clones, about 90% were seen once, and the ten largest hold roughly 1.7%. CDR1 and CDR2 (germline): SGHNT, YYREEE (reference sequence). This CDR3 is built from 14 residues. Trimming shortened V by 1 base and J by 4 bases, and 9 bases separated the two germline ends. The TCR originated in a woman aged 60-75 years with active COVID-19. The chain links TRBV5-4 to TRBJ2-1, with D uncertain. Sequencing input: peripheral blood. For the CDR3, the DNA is TGTGCCAGCAGCTTGAAAGAGTCATACAATGAGCAGTTCTTC. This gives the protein CASSLKESYNEQFF.